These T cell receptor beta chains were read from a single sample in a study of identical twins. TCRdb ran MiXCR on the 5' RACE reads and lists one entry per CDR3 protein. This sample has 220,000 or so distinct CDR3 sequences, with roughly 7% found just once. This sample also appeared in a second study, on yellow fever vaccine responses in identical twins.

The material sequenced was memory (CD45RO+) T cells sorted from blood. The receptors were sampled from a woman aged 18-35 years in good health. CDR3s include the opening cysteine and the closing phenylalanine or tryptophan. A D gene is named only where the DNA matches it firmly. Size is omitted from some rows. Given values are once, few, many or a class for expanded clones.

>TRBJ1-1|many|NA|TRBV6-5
CASSYSSGGTEAFF
TGTGCCAGCAGTTACTCATCGGGGGGCACTGAAGCTTTCTTT
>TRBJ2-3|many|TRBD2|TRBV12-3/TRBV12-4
CASSTPGLAGHTQYF
TGTGCCAGCAGCACTCCGGGACTAGCGGGACATACGCAGTATTTT
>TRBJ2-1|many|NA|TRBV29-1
CSVRSSAHPSLRNEQFF
TGCAGCGTTCGGTCTAGCGCCCATCCCTCTCTACGAAATGAGCAGTTCTTC
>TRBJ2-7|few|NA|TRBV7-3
CASSTINLLLSYEQYF
TGTGCCAGCAGCACCATAAACCTCCTCTTGTCCTACGAGCAGTACTTC
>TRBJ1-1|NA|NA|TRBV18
CASSPTLDMNTEAFF
TGTGCCAGCTCACCCACTCTGGATATGAACACTGAAGCTTTCTTT
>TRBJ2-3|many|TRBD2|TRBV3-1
CASSPRGLAGPDTQYF
TGTGCCAGCAGTCCTAGAGGACTAGCGGGGCCAGATACGCAGTATTTT
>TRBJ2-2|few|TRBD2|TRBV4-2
CASSQDREGTGELFF
TGTGCCAGCAGCCAAGATCGGGAGGGCACCGGGGAGCTGTTTTTT
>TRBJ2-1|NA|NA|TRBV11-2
CASSYQLSSYNEQFF
TGTGCCAGCAGCTACCAACTAAGCTCCTACAATGAGCAGTTCTTC
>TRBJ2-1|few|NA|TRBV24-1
CATSDPGRHSEQFF
TGTGCCACCAGTGATCCGGGACGGCATTCTGAGCAGTTCTTC
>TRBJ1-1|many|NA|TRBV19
CASSIGNTEAFF
TGTGCCAGTAGTATTGGTAACACTGAAGCTTTCTTT
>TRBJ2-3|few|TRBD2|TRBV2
CASKIRTSTDTQYF
TGTGCCAGCAAAATTAGGACTAGTACAGATACGCAGTATTTT
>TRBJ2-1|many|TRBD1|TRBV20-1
CSAGGTGGYEQFF
TGCAGTGCTGGCGGGACAGGGGGCTATGAGCAGTTCTTC
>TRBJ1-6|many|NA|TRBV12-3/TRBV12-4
CASSLMSSPLHF
TGTGCCAGCAGTTTAATGAGTTCACCCCTCCACTTT
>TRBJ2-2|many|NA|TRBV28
CASSSSLWTTNTGELFF
TGTGCCAGCAGTTCCTCCCTATGGACTACGAACACCGGGGAGCTGTTTTTT
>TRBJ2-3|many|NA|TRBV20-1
CSAAPTATQYF
TGCAGTGCTGCCCCAACAGCGACGCAGTATTTT
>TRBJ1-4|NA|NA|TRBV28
CASSRGGDQAEKLFF
TGTGCCAGCAGTAGGGGCGGGGACCAGGCGGAAAAACTGTTTTTT